The 14 T cell receptor beta chains reported below all come from one sample, sequenced in a study of cytomegalovirus exposure and HLA in healthy donors. PCR employed 60 Vbeta and 13 Jbeta primers. TCRdb's copy holds only in-frame clones and misses some; the assay was immunoSEQ multiplex PCR. The sample lists about 200,000 clones, approximately 80% occurring once. Input material: PBMCs. These receptors were collected from a woman in her forties in good health and CMV-seronegative.

The rearrangement uses TRBV11-3 and TRBJ2-7; maybe TRBD1 (6 bases). The germline CDR1 and CDR2 sequences are SGHNT and YENEEA. The CDR3 is 15 residues long. V lost 0 bases and J 6 bases, leaving 15 bases between the germline ends. The CDR3 is CASSLDPARGSEQYF. The CDR3, as DNA: TGTGCCAGCAGCTTAGATCCCGCCAGGGGTTCCGAGCAGTACTTC.

The gene calls are TRBV27 and TRBJ2-7, with 8 bases identical to TRBD1. The V segment lost 2 bases and the J segment 1 base; nucleotides outside the gene matches: 4. CDR3 length: 15 residues. Germline V gene lookup returns CDR1 MNHEY and CDR2 SMNVEV (reference sequence). The CDR3 DNA follows: TGTGCCAGCAGTTTAGGTCAGGGGGCGTCCTACGAGCAGTACGTC. It encodes CASSLGQGASYEQYV.

As concerns this clone: Germline is not matched at one junction end, which may reflect a read error. CDR3 sequence reads: CASSRLATAGELFF. The CDR3 region has the DNA TGTGCTAGCAGCCGACTAGCTACGGCCGGGGAGCTGTTTTTT. The rearrangement joins TRBV7-7 to TRBJ2-2; 7 bases map to TRBD2. This CDR3 contains 14 residues. Germline V gene sequence: CDR1 SSHAT, CDR2 FNYEAQ (reference sequence).

The V gene is TRBV5-1, the J gene TRBJ1-2, with 7 bases aligning to TRBD1. The V gene end was trimmed by 2 bases and the J gene end by 2 bases; junction bases not matched to a gene: 12. Germline V gene lookup returns CDR1 SGHRS and CDR2 YFSETQ. This CDR3 has 17 amino acids. The CDR3 loop is CASSLTGTAARNYGYTF. The CDR3 bases are TGCGCCAGCAGCTTAACTGGGACAGCCGCTCGAAACTATGGCTACACCTTC.

The chain couples TRBV18 to TRBJ2-1, with TRBD2 matching 10 bases. Germline V gene data show CDR1 as KGHSH and CDR2 as LQKENI. V shed 6 bases and J 8 bases; nucleotides not matched to a gene: 10. This CDR3 is 15 amino acids long. Written as DNA, the CDR3 is TGTGCCAGCTCCCCGGGACTAGCGACATACGATGAGCAGTTCTTC. It translates to CASSPGLATYDEQFF. The variable domain in full, with the rest retrieved from reference TRBV18 and TRBJ2-1, is NAGVMQNPRHLVRRRGQEARLRCSPMKGHSHVYWYRQLPEEGLKFMVYLQKENIIDESGMPKERFSAEFPKEGPSILRIQQVVRGDSAAYFCASSPGLATYDEQFFGPGTRLTVL.

The J gene is TRBJ2-7, the V gene TRBV21-1; TRBD2 is taken as the D call from the table, unchecked against the DNA. TRBV21-1 represents a pseudogene. The CDR3 runs to 15 residues. The CDR3 loop reads CASSLPRTLRGEQYF. DNA of the CDR3: TGTGCCAGCAGCCTTCCCAGGACGCTGCGGGGGGAACAGTACTTC.

The chain combines TRBV5-1 with TRBJ2-3; 8 bases map to TRBD2. The CDR3 runs 16 residues. Germline CDR1 and CDR2: SGHRS and YFSETQ. Unmatched junction bases numbered 11, after V lost 3 bases and J lost 5 bases. As DNA, the CDR3 is TGCGCCAGCAGCTCGGGACTAGACCCTTTCGGAGATACGCAGTATTTT. The encoded protein is CASSSGLDPFGDTQYF.

V is TRBV7-8 and J is TRBJ1-3, with TRBD1 as a possible D gene (5 bases). Deletions cut 6 bases from V and 3 bases from J, with 15 bases between. This CDR3 region has 15 residues. The germline gives CDR1 SGHVS, CDR2 FQNEAQ. For the CDR3, the DNA is TGTGCCAGCAGTTACCGGACAACGTATGGAAACACCATATATTTT. Its translation: CASSYRTTYGNTIYF.

This sequence joins TRBV29-1 and TRBJ1-1; tentatively, D is TRBD1 (6 bases). Germline values: CDR1 SQVTM, CDR2 ANQGSEA. The CDR3 is made up of 13 amino acids. Trimming cost V 7 bases and J 1 base, with 13 bases left between them. The CDR3, as DNA: TGCAGCGGCGAAGGACAGACGAACACTGAAGCTTTCTTT. This gives the protein CSGEGQTNTEAFF.

This clone has just a few counts. The DNA is left out, because the CDR3 cannot be placed on it with certainty; the CDR3 is given as TCRdb lists it. The rearrangement joins TRBV21-1 to TRBJ2-4; TRBD1 is the table's D call and was not checked against the DNA. TRBV21-1 is termed a pseudogene. The CDR3 contains 17 residues when both ends are counted. The CDR3 loop reads CASSKVVGQGAKNIQYF.

This chain uses TRBV6-1 with TRBJ1-1; D uncertain. This CDR3 is 14 amino acids long. Trimming cost V 0 bases and J 3 bases, with 8 bases left between them. From germline, CDR1 is MNHNS and CDR2 SASEGT. CDR3 nucleotide sequence: TGTGCCAGCAGTGAAGCAGGGAGGGACACTGAAGCTTTCTTT. Translating it yields CASSEAGRDTEAFF.

This clone was observed a single time. The J gene is TRBJ2-2, the V gene TRBV5-6; 11 nucleotides match TRBD1. Germline loops: CDR1 SGHDT, CDR2 YYEEEE. V lost 0 bases, J lost 4 bases, and 2 bases stayed unmatched. The CDR3 runs to 16 residues. CDR3 loop: CASSLEGTGGTGELFF. Written as DNA, the CDR3 is TGTGCCAGCAGCTTGGAGGGGACAGGGGGCACCGGGGAGCTGTTTTTT.

This clone came up once. The chain carries TRBV10-3 and TRBJ2-1, with 10 positions matching TRBD2. V shed 3 bases, J shed 7 bases, and the junction held 24 bases outside the gene matches. Germline lookup yields CDR1 ENHRY and CDR2 SYGVKD. The CDR3 is 21 amino acids. CDR3 sequence (DNA): TGTGCCATCAGTGACCGGAGGGCTCTAGCGGGAGCCATTGATAGTAAAAATGAGCAGTTCTTC. Translated, it gives CAISDRRALAGAIDSKNEQFF.

This clone was picked up one time. The CDR3 DNA is TGCGCCAGCAGAAGGTCTAATAGGGGGACAGTTTTCCAAGAGACCCAGTACTTC. This encodes CASRRSNRGTVFQETQYF. This sequence joins TRBV10-1 and TRBJ2-5; TRBD1 aligns across 7 bases. The length of the CDR3 is 18 residues. The germline gives CDR1 WNHNN, CDR2 SYGVQD (reference sequence). V lost 6 bases and J lost 1; bases outside the gene matches: 17.